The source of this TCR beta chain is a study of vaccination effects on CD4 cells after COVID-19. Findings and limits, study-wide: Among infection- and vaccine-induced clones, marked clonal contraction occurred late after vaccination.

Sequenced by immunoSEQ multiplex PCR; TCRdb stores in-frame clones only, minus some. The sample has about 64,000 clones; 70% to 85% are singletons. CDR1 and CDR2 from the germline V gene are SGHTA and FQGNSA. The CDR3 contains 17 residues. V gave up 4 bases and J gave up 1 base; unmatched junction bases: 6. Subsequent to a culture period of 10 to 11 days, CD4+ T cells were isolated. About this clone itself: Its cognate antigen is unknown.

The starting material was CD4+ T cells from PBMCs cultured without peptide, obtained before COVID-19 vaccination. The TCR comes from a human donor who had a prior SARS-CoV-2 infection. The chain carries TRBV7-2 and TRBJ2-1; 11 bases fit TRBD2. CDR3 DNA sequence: TGTGCCAGCAGCTCTAGCGGGGGGATAGGGTCCTACAATGAGCAGTTCTTC. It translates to CASSSSGGIGSYNEQFF.